This record concerns one T cell receptor (beta chain) sequence. No antigen is known for it. PCR was performed a second time for about 6 to 11 cycles using a sample-barcoded 5' primer and a J-beta primer mix. MiXCR was run by TCRdb on the 5' RACE reads, yielding one entry per CDR3 protein. The table shows about 1.4 million distinct CDR3 sequences, with around 55% occurring only once. These data come from a study of blood T cells in healthy people across ages. Study overall: Template switching retrieved approximately one barcoded beta molecule for each two T cells.

Trimming removed 5 bases at V and 1 base at J, with 10 bases between. The germline V gene encodes CDR1 KGHSH and CDR2 LQKENI. This CDR3 spans 14 amino acids. Study-wide results and caveats: Higher naive T cell percentage went strongly together with higher TCR beta diversity. Estimated diversity that came from one million T cells was considered an underestimate. Unknown donor CMV status possibly confounded expanded clonotype changes.

This sequence was found in a man aged 18 to 29 in good health. The sample comprised blood. This chain uses TRBV18 with TRBJ2-3; D is perhaps TRBD2 (5 bases). The CDR3 region has the DNA TGTGCCAGCTCAACCGCAGCGGGCACAGATACGCAGTATTTT. Its translation is CASSTAAGTDTQYF. The full variable domain, in which reference TRBV18 and TRBJ2-3 provide the parts outside the CDR3, is NAGVMQNPRHLVRRRGQEARLRCSPMKGHSHVYWYRQLPEEGLKFMVYLQKENIIDESGMPKERFSAEFPKEGPSILRIQQVVRGDSAAYFCASSTAAGTDTQYFGPGTRLTVL.